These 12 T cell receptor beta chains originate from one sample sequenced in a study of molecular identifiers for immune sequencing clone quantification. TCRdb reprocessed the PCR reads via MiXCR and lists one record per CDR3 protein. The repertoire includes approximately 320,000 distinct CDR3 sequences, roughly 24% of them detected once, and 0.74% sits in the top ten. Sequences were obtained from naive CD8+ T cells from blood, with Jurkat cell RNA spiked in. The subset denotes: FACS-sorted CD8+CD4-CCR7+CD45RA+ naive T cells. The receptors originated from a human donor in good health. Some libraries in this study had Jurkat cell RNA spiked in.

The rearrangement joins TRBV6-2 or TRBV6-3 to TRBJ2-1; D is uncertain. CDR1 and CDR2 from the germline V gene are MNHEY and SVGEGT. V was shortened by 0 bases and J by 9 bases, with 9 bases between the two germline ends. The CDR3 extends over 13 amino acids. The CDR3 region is CASSYSAVREQFF. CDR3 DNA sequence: TGTGCCAGCAGTTACTCGGCCGTCCGTGAGCAGTTCTTC.

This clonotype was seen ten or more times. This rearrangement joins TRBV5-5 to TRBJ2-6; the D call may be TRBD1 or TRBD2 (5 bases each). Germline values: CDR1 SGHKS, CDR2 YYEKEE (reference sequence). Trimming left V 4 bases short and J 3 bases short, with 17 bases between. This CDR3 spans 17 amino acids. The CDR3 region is CASSLTGPGYGANVLTF. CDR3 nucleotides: TGTGCCAGCAGCCTGACGGGGCCAGGGTATGGGGCCAACGTCCTGACTTTC.

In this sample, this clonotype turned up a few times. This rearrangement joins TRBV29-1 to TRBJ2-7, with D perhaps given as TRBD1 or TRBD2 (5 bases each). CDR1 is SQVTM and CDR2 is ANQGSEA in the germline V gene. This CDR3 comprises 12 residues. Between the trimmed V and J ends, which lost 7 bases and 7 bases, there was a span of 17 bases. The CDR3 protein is CSALDTRDEQYF. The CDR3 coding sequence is TGCAGCGCCCTGGACACCCGGGATGAGCAGTACTTC.

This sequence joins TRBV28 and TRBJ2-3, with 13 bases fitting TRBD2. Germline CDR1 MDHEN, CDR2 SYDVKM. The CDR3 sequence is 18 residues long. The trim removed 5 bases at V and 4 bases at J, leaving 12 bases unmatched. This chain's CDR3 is CASSERGLAGSGSDTQYF. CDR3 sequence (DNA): TGTGCCAGCAGTGAAAGGGGACTAGCGGGATCGGGCTCAGATACGCAGTATTTT. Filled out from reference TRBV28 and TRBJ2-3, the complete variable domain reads DVKVTQSSRYLVKRTGEKVFLECVQDMDHENMFWYRQDPGLGLRLIYFSYDVKMKEKGDIPEGYSVSREKKERFSLILESASTNQTSMYLCASSERGLAGSGSDTQYFGPGTRLTVL.

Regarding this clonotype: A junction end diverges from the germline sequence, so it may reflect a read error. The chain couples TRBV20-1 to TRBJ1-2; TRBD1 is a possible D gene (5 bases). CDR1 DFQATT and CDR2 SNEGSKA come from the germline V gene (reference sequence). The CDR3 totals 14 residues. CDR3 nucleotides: TGCAATGCTAAAGATCGGGGGGATTACTATGGCTACACCTTC. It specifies CNAKDRGDYYGYTF.

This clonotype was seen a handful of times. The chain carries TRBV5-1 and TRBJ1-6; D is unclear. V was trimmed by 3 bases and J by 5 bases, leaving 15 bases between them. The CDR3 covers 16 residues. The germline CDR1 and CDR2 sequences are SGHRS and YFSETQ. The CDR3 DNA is TGCGCCAGCAGCTCCCAGACCACCGCTGATAATTCACCCCTCCACTTT. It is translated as CASSSQTTADNSPLHF. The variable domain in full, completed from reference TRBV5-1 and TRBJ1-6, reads KAGVTQTPRYLIKTRGQQVTLSCSPISGHRSVSWYQQTPGQGLQFLFEYFSETQRNKGNFPGRFSGRQFSNSRSEMNVSTLELGDSALYLCASSSQTTADNSPLHFGNGTRLTVT.

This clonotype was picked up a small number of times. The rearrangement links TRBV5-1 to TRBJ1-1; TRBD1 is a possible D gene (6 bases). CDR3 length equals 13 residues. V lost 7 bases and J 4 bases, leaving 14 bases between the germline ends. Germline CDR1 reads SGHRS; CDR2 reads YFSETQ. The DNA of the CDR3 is TGCGCCAGCGACGGGACAAGTCTCACTGAAGCTTTCTTT. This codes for CASDGTSLTEAFF.

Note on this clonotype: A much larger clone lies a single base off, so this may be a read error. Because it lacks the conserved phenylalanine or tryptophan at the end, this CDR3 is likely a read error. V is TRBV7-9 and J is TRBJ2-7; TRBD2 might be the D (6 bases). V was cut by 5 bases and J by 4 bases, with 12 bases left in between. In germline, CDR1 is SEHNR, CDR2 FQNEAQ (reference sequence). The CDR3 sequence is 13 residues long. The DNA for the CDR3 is TGTGCCAGCAGCGGGGTAGGGAGGTACGAGCAGTACTCC. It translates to CASSGVGRYEQYS.

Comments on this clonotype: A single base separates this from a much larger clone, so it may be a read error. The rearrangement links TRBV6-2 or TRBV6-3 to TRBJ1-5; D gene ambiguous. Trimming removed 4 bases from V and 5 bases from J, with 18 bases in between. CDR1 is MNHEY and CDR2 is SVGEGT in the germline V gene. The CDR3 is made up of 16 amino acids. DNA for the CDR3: TGTGCCAGCAGTTGCTCGATCATAGGGTTGGATCAGCCCCAGCATTTT. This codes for CASSCSIIGLDQPQHF.

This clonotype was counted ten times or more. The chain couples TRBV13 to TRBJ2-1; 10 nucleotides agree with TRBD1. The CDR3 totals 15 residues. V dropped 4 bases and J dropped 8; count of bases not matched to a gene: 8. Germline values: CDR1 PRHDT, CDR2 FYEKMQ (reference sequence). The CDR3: CASSSAGQGVDEQFF. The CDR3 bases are TGTGCCAGCAGCTCGGCCGGACAGGGGGTAGATGAGCAGTTCTTC.

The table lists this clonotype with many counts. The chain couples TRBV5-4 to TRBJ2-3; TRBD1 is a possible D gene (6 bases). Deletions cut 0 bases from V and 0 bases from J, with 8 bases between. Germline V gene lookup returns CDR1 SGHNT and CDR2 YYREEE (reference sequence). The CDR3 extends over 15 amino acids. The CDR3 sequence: CASSLGQASTDTQYF. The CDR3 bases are TGTGCCAGCAGCTTGGGACAGGCTAGCACAGATACGCAGTATTTT.

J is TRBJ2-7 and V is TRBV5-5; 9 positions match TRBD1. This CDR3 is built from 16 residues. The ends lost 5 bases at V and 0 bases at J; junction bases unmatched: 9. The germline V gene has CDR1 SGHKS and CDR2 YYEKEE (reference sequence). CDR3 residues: CASSTAHRGLSYEQYF. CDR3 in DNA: TGTGCCAGCAGTACTGCCCACAGGGGGCTCTCCTACGAGCAGTACTTC. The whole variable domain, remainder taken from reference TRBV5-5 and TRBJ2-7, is DAGVTQSPTHLIKTRGQQVTLRCSPISGHKSVSWYQQVLGQGPQFIFQYYEKEERGRGNFPDRFSARQFPNYSSELNVNALLLGDSALYLCASSTAHRGLSYEQYFGPGTRLTVT.